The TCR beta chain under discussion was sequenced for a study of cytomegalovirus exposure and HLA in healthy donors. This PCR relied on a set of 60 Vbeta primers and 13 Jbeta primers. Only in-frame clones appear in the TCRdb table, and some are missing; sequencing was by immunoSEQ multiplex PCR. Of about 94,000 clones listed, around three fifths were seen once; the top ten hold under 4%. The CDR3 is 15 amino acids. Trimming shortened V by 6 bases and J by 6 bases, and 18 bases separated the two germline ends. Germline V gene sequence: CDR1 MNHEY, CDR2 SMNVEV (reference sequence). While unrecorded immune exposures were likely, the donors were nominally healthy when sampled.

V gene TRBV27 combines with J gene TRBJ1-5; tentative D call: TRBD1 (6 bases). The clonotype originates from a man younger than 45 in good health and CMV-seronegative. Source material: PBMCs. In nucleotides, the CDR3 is TGTGCCAGCAGCTTGGGGCCAGGGGTGGGTCAGCCCCAGCATTTT. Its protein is CASSLGPGVGQPQHF.